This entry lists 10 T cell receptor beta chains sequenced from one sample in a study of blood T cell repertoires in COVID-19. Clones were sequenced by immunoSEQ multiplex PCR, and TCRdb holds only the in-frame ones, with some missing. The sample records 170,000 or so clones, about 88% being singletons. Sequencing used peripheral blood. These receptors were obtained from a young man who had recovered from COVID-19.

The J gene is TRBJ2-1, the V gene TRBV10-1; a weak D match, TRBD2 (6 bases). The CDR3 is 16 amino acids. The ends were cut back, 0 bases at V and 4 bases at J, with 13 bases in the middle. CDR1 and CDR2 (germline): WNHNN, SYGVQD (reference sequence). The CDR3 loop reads CASSESGGPKYNEQFF. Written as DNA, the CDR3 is TGCGCCAGCAGTGAGTCAGGAGGGCCGAAATACAATGAGCAGTTCTTC.

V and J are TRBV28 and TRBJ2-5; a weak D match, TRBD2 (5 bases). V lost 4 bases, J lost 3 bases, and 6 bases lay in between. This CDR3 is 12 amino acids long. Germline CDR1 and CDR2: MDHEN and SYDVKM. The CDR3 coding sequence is TGTGCCAGCAGTTCGACTAAAGAGACCCAGTACTTC. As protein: CASSSTKETQYF.

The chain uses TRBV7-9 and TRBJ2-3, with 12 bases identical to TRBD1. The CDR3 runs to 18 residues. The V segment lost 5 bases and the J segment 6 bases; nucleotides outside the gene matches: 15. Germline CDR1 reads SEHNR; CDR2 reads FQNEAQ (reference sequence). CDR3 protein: CASSLPGQGAPLDDTQYF. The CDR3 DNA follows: TGTGCCAGCAGCCTACCGGGACAGGGGGCCCCTTTGGATGATACGCAGTATTTT.

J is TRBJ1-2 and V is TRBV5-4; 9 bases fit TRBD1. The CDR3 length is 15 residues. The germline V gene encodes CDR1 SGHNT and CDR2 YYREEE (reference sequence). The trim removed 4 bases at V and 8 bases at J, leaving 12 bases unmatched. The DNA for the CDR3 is TGTGCCAGCAGCAGCGCCACAGGGGGCGCGGGCGGCTACACCTTC. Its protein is CASSSATGGAGGYTF. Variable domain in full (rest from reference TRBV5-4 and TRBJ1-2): ETGVTQSPTHLIKTRGQQVTLRCSSQSGHNTVSWYQQALGQGPQFIFQYYREEENGRGNFPPRFSGLQFPNYSSELNVNALELDDSALYLCASSSATGGAGGYTFGSGTRLTVV.

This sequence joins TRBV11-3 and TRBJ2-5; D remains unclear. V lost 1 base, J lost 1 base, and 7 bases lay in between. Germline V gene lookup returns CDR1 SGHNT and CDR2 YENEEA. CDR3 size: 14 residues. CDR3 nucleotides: TGTGCCAGCAGCTTAGGTGGAGTCCAAGAGACCCAGTACTTC. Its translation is CASSLGGVQETQYF.

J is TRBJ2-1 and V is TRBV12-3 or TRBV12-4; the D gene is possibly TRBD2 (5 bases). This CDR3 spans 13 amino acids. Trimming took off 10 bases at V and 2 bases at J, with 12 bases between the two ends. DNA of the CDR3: TGTGCCACCCGGCGGGCTACCTACAATGAGCAGTTCTTC. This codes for CATRRATYNEQFF.

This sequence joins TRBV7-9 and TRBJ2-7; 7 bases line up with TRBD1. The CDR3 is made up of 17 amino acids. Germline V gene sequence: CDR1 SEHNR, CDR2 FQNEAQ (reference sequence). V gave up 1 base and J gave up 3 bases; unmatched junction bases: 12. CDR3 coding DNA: TGTGCCAGCAGCTTAGAGGGGCCGACAGGGACGGACTACGAGCAGTACTTC. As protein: CASSLEGPTGTDYEQYF.

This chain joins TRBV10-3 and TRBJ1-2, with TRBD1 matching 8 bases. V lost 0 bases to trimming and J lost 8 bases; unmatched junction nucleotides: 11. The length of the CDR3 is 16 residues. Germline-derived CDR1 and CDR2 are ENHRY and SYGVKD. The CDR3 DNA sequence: TGTGCCATCAGTGAGTCGACAGGGGCGATTGATGGAGGCTACACCTTC. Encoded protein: CAISESTGAIDGGYTF.

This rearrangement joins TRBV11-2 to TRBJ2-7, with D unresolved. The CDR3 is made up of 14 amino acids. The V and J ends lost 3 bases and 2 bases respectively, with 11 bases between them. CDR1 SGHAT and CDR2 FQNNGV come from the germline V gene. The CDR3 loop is CASSFTQLTYEQYF. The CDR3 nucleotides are TGTGCCAGCAGCTTCACACAGCTCACCTACGAGCAGTACTTC.

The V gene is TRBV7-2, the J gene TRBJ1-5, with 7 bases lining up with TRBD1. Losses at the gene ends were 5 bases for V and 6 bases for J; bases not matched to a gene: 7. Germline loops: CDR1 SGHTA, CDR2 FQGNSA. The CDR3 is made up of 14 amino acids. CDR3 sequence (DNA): TGTGCCAGCAGCCAGGACAGGTTGGGTCAGCCCCAGCATTTT. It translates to CASSQDRLGQPQHF.